One and the same sample provided the 27 T cell receptor beta chains below, sequenced in a study of T cell repertoires in urothelial bladder cancer. Repertoires were generated with immunoSEQ multiplex PCR, while TCRdb's copy carries only in-frame clones and drops some. The data contain around 12,000 clones, around two thirds of them singletons. Sequencing input: tumor-infiltrating cells from bladder cancer. The receptors derive from a human donor with urothelial carcinoma.

This clone has a handful of counts. The V call is TRBV9, the J call TRBJ2-5; TRBD2 might be the D (5 bases). The V gene's germline CDR1 is SGDLS and CDR2 YYNGEE. The CDR3 has 11 residues. Trimming took off 4 bases at V and 7 bases at J, with 8 bases between the two ends. The CDR3 here is CASSRAGTQYF. The DNA for the CDR3 is TGTGCCAGCAGCCGGGCGGGGACCCAGTACTTC.

The CDR3 loop reads CASSPRGDRLSPLHF. In DNA form, the CDR3 reads TGTGCCAGCAGCCCCCGCGGGGACAGGCTTTCACCCCTCCACTTT. J is TRBJ1-6 and V is TRBV7-2, with 8 bases identical to TRBD1. Looked up from germline, CDR1 is SGHTA and CDR2 is FQGNSA. This CDR3 has 15 amino acids. With V trimmed by 5 bases and J by 9 bases, 9 bases remained unmatched. Based on the CDR3 plus reference TRBV7-2 and TRBJ1-6, the full variable domain is GAGVSQSPSNKVTEKGKDVELRCDPISGHTALYWYRQSLGQGLEFLIYFQGNSAPDKSGLPSDRFSAERTGGSVSTLTIQRTQQEDSAVYLCASSPRGDRLSPLHFGNGTRLTVT.

The rearrangement uses TRBV5-4 and TRBJ1-1, with 12 bases matching TRBD1. Trimming at V came to 3 bases and at J to 5 bases, leaving 8 bases not matched to a gene. This CDR3 is built from 16 residues. Germline assignment: CDR1 SGHNT and CDR2 YYREEE (reference sequence). The CDR3 coding sequence is TGTGCCAGCAGCTCAGGGGACAGGGGGCGGGGGACTGAAGCTTTCTTT. It encodes CASSSGDRGRGTEAFF.

The chain is built from TRBV7-2 and TRBJ1-1; D call uncertain. The germline CDR1 and CDR2 sequences are SGHTA and FQGNSA. This CDR3 contains 13 residues. Trimming shortened V by 5 bases and J by 10 bases, and 17 bases separated the two germline ends. CDR3 protein: CASSPGVPESAFF. The CDR3 bases are TGTGCCAGCAGCCCCGGGGTGCCCGAATCAGCTTTCTTT.

By share of the sample, this clone is medium-sized. The rearrangement links TRBV4-1 to TRBJ1-2; D might be TRBD1 (5 bases). V shed 0 bases and J shed 4 bases, with 15 bases lying between them. CDR1 is MGHRA, CDR2 YSYEKL, per germline. CDR3 size: 16 residues. The CDR3 nucleotides read TGCGCCAGCAGCCAAGAGGGCCGGAGGGGAAGCTATGGCTACACCTTC. Translated, it gives CASSQEGRRGSYGYTF.

A few counts support this clone. This sequence joins TRBV5-6 and TRBJ2-7, with 7 bases fitting TRBD1. V trimming: 2 bases; J trimming: 0 bases; junction bases outside the gene matches: 5. CDR3 length equals 15 residues. Germline CDR1 SGHDT, CDR2 YYEEEE. The CDR3 loop reads CASSLRGGFSYEQYV. CDR3 in DNA: TGTGCCAGCAGCTTAAGAGGGGGCTTCTCCTACGAGCAGTACGTC.

The CDR3 DNA reads TGTGCCAGCAGCGCCAGAGGTGGTGGGACCGGGGAGCTGTTTTTT. This sequence encodes CASSARGGGTGELFF. The gene calls are TRBV11-2 and TRBJ2-2; no clear D gene. The V gene lost 5 bases and the J gene lost 5 bases, with 15 bases spanning the gap. CDR1 and CDR2 (germline): SGHAT, FQNNGV. CDR3 size: 15 residues.

The chain couples TRBV6-9 to TRBJ1-2; D is uncertain. CDR1 and CDR2 (germline): MNHGY, SVAAGI. V was clipped by 2 bases and J by 2 bases, with 18 bases between them. This CDR3 has 17 amino acids. The CDR3 nucleotides read TGTGCCAGCAGTTATCATTTATTTAAAGGGCCCAACTATGGCTACACCTTC. It yields the protein CASSYHLFKGPNYGYTF.

The chain recombines TRBV9 with TRBJ2-3; 10 nucleotides match TRBD2. Germline V gene lookup returns CDR1 SGDLS and CDR2 YYNGEE. V lost 1 base to trimming and J lost 5 bases; unmatched junction nucleotides: 7. This CDR3 has 16 residues. For the CDR3, the DNA is TGTGCCAGCAGCGTAAGCGGGGGGGCCTTGATAGATACGCAGTATTTT. Translation: CASSVSGGALIDTQYF.

The J gene is TRBJ2-5, the V gene TRBV6-5; no firm D call. Trimming removed 6 bases at V and 5 bases at J, with 7 bases between. CDR1 and CDR2 from the germline V gene are MNHEY and SVGAGI. This CDR3 is 11 amino acids long. The CDR3 here is CASSMAETQYF. Here the CDR3 DNA reads TGTGCCAGCAGCATGGCGGAGACCCAGTACTTC.

The genes are TRBV7-8 and TRBJ2-3; 9 nucleotides match TRBD1. Germline loops: CDR1 SGHVS, CDR2 FQNEAQ. The V and J ends lost 5 bases and 4 bases, in that order; junction bases with no gene match: 13. The CDR3 totals 17 residues. This CDR3 is CASSPSMETGGSDTQYF. CDR3 sequence (DNA): TGTGCCAGCAGCCCTTCGATGGAAACAGGGGGCTCAGATACGCAGTATTTT.

The V gene is TRBV19, the J gene TRBJ2-3; D unclear. Trimming left V 5 bases short and J 6 bases short, with 9 bases between. The CDR3 is made up of 12 amino acids. Germline assignment: CDR1 LNHDA and CDR2 SQIVND (reference sequence). The DNA for the CDR3 is TGTGCCAGTAGTTTTTTAGGGGATACGCAGTATTTT. Translating it yields CASSFLGDTQYF. Using reference TRBV19 and TRBJ2-3 for the parts outside the CDR3, the full variable domain is DGGITQSPKYLFRKEGQNVTLSCEQNLNHDAMYWYRQDPGQGLRLIYYSQIVNDFQKGDIAEGYSVSREKKESFPLTVTSAQKNPTAFYLCASSFLGDTQYFGPGTRLTVL.

The chain recombines TRBV7-8 with TRBJ2-3, with 8 bases identical to TRBD2. The length of the CDR3 is 15 residues. With 5 bases clipped from V and 3 bases from J, the junction kept 7 bases outside the gene matches. The germline V gene encodes CDR1 SGHVS and CDR2 FQNEAQ. Here the CDR3 DNA reads TGTGCCAGCAGCCCCCCCAGACTAGCGACAGATACGCAGTATTTT. Translating it yields CASSPPRLATDTQYF. The full variable domain, in which reference TRBV7-8 and TRBJ2-3 provide the parts outside the CDR3, is GAGVSQSPRYKVAKRGQDVALRCDPISGHVSLFWYQQALGQGPEFLTYFQNEAQLDKSGLPSDRFFAERPEGSVSTLKIQRTQQEDSAVYLCASSPPRLATDTQYFGPGTRLTVL.

The chain employs TRBV7-9 and TRBJ1-6, with D perhaps matching TRBD1 (6 bases). The germline V gene has CDR1 SEHNR and CDR2 FQNEAQ (reference sequence). This CDR3 has 15 amino acids. Trimming left V 4 bases short and J 2 bases short, with 9 bases between. The CDR3 bases are TGTGCCAGCAGCTCCCGGGACACCTATAATTCACCCCTCCACTTT. This codes for CASSSRDTYNSPLHF.

The DNA of the CDR3 is TGCGCCAGCAGTGAAATAGCGGGGGTTACGCAGTATTTT. Residues: CASSEIAGVTQYF. The gene calls are TRBV10-2 and TRBJ2-3; TRBD2 agrees at 9 bases. J lost 8 bases, V lost 3 bases, and 3 bases had no gene match. CDR1 and CDR2 from the germline V gene are WSHSY and SAAADI. The CDR3 is 13 residues long.

This clone was seen only a few times. The V gene is TRBV7-3, the J gene TRBJ2-3; D gene unclear. The germline V gene has CDR1 SGHTA and CDR2 FQGTGA. CDR3 size: 16 residues. The germline V and J ends were trimmed by 3 bases and 0 bases, with 13 bases remaining between them. The CDR3: CASSLRPTASTDTQYF. The CDR3 nucleotides are TGTGCCAGCAGCTTGAGACCGACTGCTAGCACAGATACGCAGTATTTT.

This clone was observed once. The rearrangement joins TRBV5-1 to TRBJ2-5; D remains unclear. This CDR3 contains 13 residues. V was trimmed by 4 bases and J by 2 bases, leaving 9 bases between them. Germline loops: CDR1 SGHRS, CDR2 YFSETQ. The CDR3 protein is CASSQRLQETQYF. CDR3 sequence (DNA): TGCGCCAGCAGCCAACGCTTACAAGAGACCCAGTACTTC.

The chain carries TRBV4-1 and TRBJ2-1; 10 bases agree with TRBD2. This CDR3 comprises 16 residues. The V and J ends lost 0 bases and 4 bases, in that order; junction bases with no gene match: 3. Germline values: CDR1 MGHRA, CDR2 YSYEKL. The CDR3 DNA is TGCGCCAGCAGCCAAGACGCTAGCGGGGGTTACAATGAGCAGTTCTTC. As protein: CASSQDASGGYNEQFF.

The rearrangement uses TRBV4-2 and TRBJ2-1, with TRBD1 identical over 9 bases. The trim removed 2 bases at V and 10 bases at J, leaving 6 bases unmatched. Germline V gene lookup returns CDR1 LGHNA and CDR2 YNFKEQ. The CDR3 length is 14 residues. The CDR3 here is CASSQPQGAREQFF. The CDR3 DNA reads as TGTGCCAGCAGCCAACCACAGGGGGCGCGGGAGCAGTTCTTC.

As for this clone: One end of the junction does not line up with germline, which may come from a read error. The chain employs TRBV30 and TRBJ1-2; 12 bases fit TRBD1. The V gene's germline CDR1 is GTSNPN and CDR2 SVGIG (reference sequence). The CDR3 contains 15 residues. CDR3 in DNA: TGTGCCTGGAGGGGCCTCGGGACAGGGGGCTATCGCTACACCTTC. Protein sequence: CAWRGLGTGGYRYTF. The full variable domain, completed using reference TRBV30 and TRBJ1-2, is SQTIHQWPATLVQPVGSPLSLECTVEGTSNPNLYWYRQAAGRGLQLLFYSVGIGQISSEVPQNLSASRPQDRQFILSSKKLLLSDSGFYLCAWRGLGTGGYRYTFGSGTRLTVV.

V usage is TRBV6-1 and J usage is TRBJ2-6; 7 nucleotides line up with TRBD1. The CDR3 covers 19 residues. The trim removed 4 bases at V and 0 bases at J, leaving 12 bases unmatched. Germline V gene sequence: CDR1 MNHNS, CDR2 SASEGT. CDR3: CASSVPQGVSGSGANVLTF. For the CDR3, the DNA is TGTGCCAGCAGTGTTCCGCAGGGGGTTTCCGGCTCTGGGGCCAACGTCCTGACTTTC.

The chain carries TRBV9 and TRBJ2-5, with 9 nucleotides matching TRBD2. The germline gives CDR1 SGDLS, CDR2 YYNGEE. The CDR3 has 16 residues. Trimming took 4 bases from V and 5 from J; bases not matched to a gene: 12. CDR3 sequence: CASSPRRASGVETQYF. The CDR3, as DNA: TGTGCCAGCAGCCCCCGTCGGGCTAGCGGGGTCGAGACCCAGTACTTC.

The genes are TRBV9 and TRBJ2-2, with 8 bases identical to TRBD1. The V segment lost 0 bases and the J segment 4 bases; nucleotides outside the gene matches: 5. The CDR3 runs 16 residues. Germline loops: CDR1 SGDLS, CDR2 YYNGEE. The CDR3 here is CASSVVRGRATGELFF. The CDR3 DNA reads as TGTGCCAGCAGCGTAGTCAGGGGGCGCGCCACCGGGGAGCTGTTTTTT.

This clone appeared a single time. This chain uses TRBV5-1 with TRBJ1-1, with 8 bases aligning to TRBD1. The CDR3 totals 15 residues. The germline V gene has CDR1 SGHRS and CDR2 YFSETQ. V lost 3 bases to trimming and J lost 1 base; unmatched junction nucleotides: 5. The CDR3 reads CASSSQQGGNTEAFF. CDR3 DNA: TGCGCCAGCAGCTCGCAACAGGGGGGGAACACTGAAGCTTTCTTT.

V and J are TRBV21-1 and TRBJ2-2; the table gives TRBD1 as D, unverified against the DNA. TRBV21-1 is designated a pseudogene. The CDR3 has 18 residues. The DNA of the CDR3 is TGTGCCAGCAGCGTGACGACAGGGGTCCCCGAAATGGCCGGGGAGCTGTTTTTT. Its translation is CASSVTTGVPEMAGELFF.

This clone occurred a few times. The chain links TRBV4-2 to TRBJ2-6; no reliable D call. V lost 9 bases to trimming and J lost 0 bases, with 3 bases between them. The CDR3 extends over 12 amino acids. CDR1 is LGHNA and CDR2 is YNFKEQ in the germline V gene. The CDR3 loop is CASSSGANVLTF. Here the CDR3 DNA reads TGTGCCAGTAGCTCTGGGGCCAACGTCCTGACTTTC.

This chain connects TRBV4-3 to TRBJ1-5; the D gene is possibly TRBD1 (5 bases). V lost 0 bases and J 5 bases, leaving 11 bases between the germline ends. The CDR3 runs to 15 residues. CDR1 and CDR2 (germline): LGHNA, YSLEER. The CDR3 DNA reads as TGCGCCAGCAGCCAAGATGGGGGAGGGGATCAGCCCCAGCATTTT. Translated: CASSQDGGGDQPQHF.